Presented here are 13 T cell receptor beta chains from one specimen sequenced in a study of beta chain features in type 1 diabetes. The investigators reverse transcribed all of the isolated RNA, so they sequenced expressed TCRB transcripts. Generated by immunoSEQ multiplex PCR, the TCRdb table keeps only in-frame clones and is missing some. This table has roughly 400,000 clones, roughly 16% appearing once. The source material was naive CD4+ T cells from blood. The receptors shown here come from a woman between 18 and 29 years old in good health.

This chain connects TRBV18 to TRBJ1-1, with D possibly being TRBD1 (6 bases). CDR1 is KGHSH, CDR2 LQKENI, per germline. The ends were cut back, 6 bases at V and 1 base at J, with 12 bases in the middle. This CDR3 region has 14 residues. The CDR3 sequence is CASSRGTPNTEAFF. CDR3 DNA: TGTGCCAGCTCCCGAGGGACACCGAACACTGAAGCTTTCTTT. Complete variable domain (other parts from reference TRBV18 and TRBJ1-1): NAGVMQNPRHLVRRRGQEARLRCSPMKGHSHVYWYRQLPEEGLKFMVYLQKENIIDESGMPKERFSAEFPKEGPSILRIQQVVRGDSAAYFCASSRGTPNTEAFFGQGTRLTVV.

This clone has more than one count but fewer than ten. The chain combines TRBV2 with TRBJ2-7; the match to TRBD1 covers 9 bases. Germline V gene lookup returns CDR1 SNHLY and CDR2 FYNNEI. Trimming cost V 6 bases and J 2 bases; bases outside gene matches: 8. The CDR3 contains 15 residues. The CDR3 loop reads CASRFDRDRAYEQYF. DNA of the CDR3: TGTGCCAGCAGATTTGACCGGGACAGGGCCTACGAGCAGTACTTC.

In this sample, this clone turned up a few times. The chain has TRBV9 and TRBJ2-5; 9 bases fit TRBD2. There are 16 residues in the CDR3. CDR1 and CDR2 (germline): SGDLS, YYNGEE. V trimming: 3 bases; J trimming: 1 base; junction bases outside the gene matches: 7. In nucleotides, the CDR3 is TGTGCCAGCAGCGCCGCCGTGCGGGGGGGCCAAGAGACCCAGTACTTC. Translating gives CASSAAVRGGQETQYF.

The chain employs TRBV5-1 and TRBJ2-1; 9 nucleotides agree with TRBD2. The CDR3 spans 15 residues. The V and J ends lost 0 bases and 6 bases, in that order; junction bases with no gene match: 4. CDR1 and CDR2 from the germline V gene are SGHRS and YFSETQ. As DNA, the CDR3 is TGCGCCAGCAGCTTGGATCTAGCGGGAATCAATGAGCAGTTCTTC. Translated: CASSLDLAGINEQFF.

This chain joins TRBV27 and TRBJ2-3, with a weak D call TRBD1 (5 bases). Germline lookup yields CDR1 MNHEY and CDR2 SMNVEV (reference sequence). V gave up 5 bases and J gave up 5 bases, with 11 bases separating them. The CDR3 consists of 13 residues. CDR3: CASSRTLGDTQYF. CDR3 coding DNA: TGTGCCAGCAGTCGGACACTGGGAGATACGCAGTATTTT.

Here the CDR3 DNA reads TGTGCCAGCAGCCTAAGGACAGGGAGCAATCAGCCCCAGCATTTT. It translates to CASSLRTGSNQPQHF. The chain recombines TRBV7-2 with TRBJ1-5; TRBD1 aligns across 8 bases. Germline CDR1 reads SGHTA; CDR2 reads FQGNSA. The V gene end was trimmed by 5 bases and the J gene end by 1 base; junction bases not matched to a gene: 4. CDR3 size: 15 residues.

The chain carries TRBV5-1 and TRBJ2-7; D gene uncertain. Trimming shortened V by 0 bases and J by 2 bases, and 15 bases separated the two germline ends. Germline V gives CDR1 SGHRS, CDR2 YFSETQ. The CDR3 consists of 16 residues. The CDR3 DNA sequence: TGCGCCAGCAGCTTGGATACCAACCTCGGTACCTACGAGCAGTACTTC. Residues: CASSLDTNLGTYEQYF.

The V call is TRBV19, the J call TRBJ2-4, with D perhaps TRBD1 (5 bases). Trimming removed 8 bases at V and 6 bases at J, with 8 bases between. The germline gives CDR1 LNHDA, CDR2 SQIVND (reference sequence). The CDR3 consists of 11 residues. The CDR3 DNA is TGTGCCAGTTCAAGGGGAAACATTCAGTACTTC. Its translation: CASSRGNIQYF.

CDR3: CASRRTGGFIGPIYGYTF. The CDR3 nucleotides read TGTGCCAGCAGACGGACAGGGGGCTTTATTGGCCCGATCTATGGCTACACCTTC. The chain couples TRBV27 to TRBJ1-2; 11 bases line up with TRBD1. CDR3 size: 18 residues. Germline V CDR1 and CDR2: MNHEY, SMNVEV (reference sequence). V was clipped by 6 bases and J by 4 bases; unmatched bases: 16.

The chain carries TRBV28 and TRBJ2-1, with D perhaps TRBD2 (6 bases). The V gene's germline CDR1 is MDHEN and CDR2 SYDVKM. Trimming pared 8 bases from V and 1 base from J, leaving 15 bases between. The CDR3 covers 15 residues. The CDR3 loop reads CASLRGGNSYNEQFF. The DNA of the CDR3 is TGTGCCAGCCTTCGGGGCGGGAATTCCTACAATGAGCAGTTCTTC.

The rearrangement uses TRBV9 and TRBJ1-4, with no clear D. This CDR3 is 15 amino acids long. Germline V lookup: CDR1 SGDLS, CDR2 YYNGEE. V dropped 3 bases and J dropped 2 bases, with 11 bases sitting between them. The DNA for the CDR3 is TGTGCCAGCAGCGAATTCGGGTCTACTAATGAAAAACTGTTTTTT. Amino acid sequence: CASSEFGSTNEKLFF. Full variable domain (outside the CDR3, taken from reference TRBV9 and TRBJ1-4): DSGVTQTPKHLITATGQRVTLRCSPRSGDLSVYWYQQSLDQGLQFLIQYYNGEERAKGNILERFSAQQFPDLHSELNLSSLELGDSALYFCASSEFGSTNEKLFFGSGTQLSVL.

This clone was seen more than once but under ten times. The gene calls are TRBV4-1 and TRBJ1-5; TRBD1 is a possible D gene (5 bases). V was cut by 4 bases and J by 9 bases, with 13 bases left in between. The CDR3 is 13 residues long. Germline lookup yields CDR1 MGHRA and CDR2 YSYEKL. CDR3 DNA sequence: TGCGCCAGCAGCCCCGGGGGGGGAGGGCCCCAGCATTTT. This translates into CASSPGGGGPQHF.

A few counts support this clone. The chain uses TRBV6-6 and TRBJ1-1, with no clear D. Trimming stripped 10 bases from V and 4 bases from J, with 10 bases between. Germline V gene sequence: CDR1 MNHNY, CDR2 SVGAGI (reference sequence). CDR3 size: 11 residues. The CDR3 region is CATKRGTEAFF. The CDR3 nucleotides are TGTGCCACCAAGCGGGGCACTGAAGCTTTCTTT.